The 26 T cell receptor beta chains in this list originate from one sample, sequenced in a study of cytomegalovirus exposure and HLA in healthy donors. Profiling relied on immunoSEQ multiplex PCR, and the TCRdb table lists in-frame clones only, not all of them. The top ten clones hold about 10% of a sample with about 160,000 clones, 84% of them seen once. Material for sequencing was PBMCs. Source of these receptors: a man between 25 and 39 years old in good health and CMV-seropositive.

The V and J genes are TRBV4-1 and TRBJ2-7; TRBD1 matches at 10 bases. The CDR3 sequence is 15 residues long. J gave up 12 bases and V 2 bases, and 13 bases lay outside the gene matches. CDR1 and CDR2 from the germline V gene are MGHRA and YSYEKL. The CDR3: CASSQQDRGVRRLYF. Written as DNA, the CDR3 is TGCGCCAGCAGCCAACAGGACAGGGGGGTGCGCCGTCTGTACTTC.

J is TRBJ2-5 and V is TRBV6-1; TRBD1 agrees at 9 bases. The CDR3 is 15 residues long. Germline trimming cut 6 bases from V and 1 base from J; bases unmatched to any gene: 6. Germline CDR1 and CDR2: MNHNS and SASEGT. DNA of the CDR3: TGTGCCAGCAGAAATCGACAGGGGGGCCAAGAGACCCAGTACTTC. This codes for CASRNRQGGQETQYF.

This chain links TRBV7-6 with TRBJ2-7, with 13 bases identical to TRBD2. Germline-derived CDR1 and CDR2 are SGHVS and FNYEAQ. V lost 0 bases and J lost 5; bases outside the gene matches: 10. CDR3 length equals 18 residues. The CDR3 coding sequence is TGTGCCAGCAGCTTAGCGAGAACTAGCGGGGGGGCCGTGGACGAGCAGTACTTC. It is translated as CASSLARTSGGAVDEQYF.

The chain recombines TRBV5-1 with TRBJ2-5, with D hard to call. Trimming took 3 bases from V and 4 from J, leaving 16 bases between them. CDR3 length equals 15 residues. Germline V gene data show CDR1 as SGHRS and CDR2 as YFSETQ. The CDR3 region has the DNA TGCGCCAGCAGCTCCACCGGAGATCTGGGAGAGACCCAGTACTTC. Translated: CASSSTGDLGETQYF.

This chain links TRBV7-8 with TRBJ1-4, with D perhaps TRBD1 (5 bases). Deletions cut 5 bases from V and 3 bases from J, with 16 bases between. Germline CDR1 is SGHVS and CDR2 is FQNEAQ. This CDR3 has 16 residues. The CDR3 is CASSTTGGDANEKLFF. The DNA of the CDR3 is TGTGCCAGCAGCACCACGGGGGGGGACGCTAATGAAAAACTGTTTTTT. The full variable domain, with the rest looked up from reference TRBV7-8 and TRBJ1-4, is GAGVSQSPRYKVAKRGQDVALRCDPISGHVSLFWYQQALGQGPEFLTYFQNEAQLDKSGLPSDRFFAERPEGSVSTLKIQRTQQEDSAVYLCASSTTGGDANEKLFFGSGTQLSVL.

In DNA, the CDR3 is TGTGCCAGCAGCTCCGACTACGGGACAAGGTACTTC. It yields the protein CASSSDYGTRYF. The gene calls are TRBV5-4 and TRBJ2-7; perhaps TRBD1 as D (6 bases). CDR3 length equals 12 residues. In germline, CDR1 is SGHNT, CDR2 YYREEE (reference sequence). The V and J ends lost 3 bases and 12 bases respectively, with 16 bases between them. The full variable domain, completed using reference TRBV5-4 and TRBJ2-7, is ETGVTQSPTHLIKTRGQQVTLRCSSQSGHNTVSWYQQALGQGPQFIFQYYREEENGRGNFPPRFSGLQFPNYSSELNVNALELDDSALYLCASSSDYGTRYFGPGTRLTVT.

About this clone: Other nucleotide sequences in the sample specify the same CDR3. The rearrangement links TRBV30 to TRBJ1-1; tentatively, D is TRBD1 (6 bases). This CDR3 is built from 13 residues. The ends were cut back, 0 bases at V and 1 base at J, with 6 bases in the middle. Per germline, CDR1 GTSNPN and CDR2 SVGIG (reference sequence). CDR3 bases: TGTGCCTGGAGTGTACAGGGGAACACTGAAGCTTTCTTT. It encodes CAWSVQGNTEAFF.

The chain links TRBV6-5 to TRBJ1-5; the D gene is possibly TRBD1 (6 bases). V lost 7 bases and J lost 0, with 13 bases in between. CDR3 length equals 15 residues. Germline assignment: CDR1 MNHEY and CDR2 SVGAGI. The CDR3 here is CASMDSFYSNQPQHF. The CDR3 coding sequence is TGTGCCAGCATGGACAGTTTCTATAGCAATCAGCCCCAGCATTTT.

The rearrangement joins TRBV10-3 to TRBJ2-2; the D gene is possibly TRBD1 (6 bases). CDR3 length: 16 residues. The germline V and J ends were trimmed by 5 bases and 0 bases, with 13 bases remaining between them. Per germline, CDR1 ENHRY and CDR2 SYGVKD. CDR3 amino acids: CAISYAGTPNTGELFF. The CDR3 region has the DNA TGTGCCATCAGTTATGCCGGGACACCGAACACCGGGGAGCTGTTTTTT.

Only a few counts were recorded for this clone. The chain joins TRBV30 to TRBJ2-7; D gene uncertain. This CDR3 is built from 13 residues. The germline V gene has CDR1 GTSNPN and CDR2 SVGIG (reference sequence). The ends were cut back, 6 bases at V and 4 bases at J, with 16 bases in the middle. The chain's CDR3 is CACFGVDGYEQYF. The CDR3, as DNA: TGTGCCTGTTTTGGAGTGGATGGTTACGAGCAGTACTTC.

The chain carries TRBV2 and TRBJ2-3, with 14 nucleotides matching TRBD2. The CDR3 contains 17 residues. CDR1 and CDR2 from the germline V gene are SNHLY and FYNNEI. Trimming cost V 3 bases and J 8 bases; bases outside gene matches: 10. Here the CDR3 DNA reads TGTGCCAGCAGTGACGCCCGGACTAGCGGGGGGTCTCGTACGCAGTATTTT. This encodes CASSDARTSGGSRTQYF.

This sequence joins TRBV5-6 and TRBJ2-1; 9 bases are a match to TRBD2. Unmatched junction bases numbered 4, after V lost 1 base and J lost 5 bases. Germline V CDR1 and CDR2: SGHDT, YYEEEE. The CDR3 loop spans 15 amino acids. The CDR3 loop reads CASSLNPSGNNEQFF. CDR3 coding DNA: TGTGCCAGCAGCTTGAACCCTAGCGGGAACAATGAGCAGTTCTTC.

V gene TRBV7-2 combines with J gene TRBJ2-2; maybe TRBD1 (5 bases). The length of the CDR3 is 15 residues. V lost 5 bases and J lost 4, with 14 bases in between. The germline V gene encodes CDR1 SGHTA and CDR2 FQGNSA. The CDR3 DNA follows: TGTGCCAGCAGCCAAGGGGCCAGGCGCACCGGGGAGCTGTTTTTT. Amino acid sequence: CASSQGARRTGELFF.

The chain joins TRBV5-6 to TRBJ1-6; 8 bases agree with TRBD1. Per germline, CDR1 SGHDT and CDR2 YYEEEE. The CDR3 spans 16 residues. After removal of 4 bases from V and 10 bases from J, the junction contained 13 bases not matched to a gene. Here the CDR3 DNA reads TGTGCCAGCAGCCCCACAGGGGGTCGGGATCGGTCACCCCTCCACTTT. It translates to CASSPTGGRDRSPLHF. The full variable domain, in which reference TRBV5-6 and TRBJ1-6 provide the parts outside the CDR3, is DAGVTQSPTHLIKTRGQQVTLRCSPKSGHDTVSWYQQALGQGPQFIFQYYEEEERQRGNFPDRFSGHQFPNYSSELNVNALLLGDSALYLCASSPTGGRDRSPLHFGNGTRLTVT.

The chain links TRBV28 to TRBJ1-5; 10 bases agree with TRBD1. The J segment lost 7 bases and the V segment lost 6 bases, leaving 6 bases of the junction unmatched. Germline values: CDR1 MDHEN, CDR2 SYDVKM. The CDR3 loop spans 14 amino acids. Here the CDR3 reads CASSRGQGTQPQHF. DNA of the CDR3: TGTGCCAGCAGCCGGGGACAGGGGACCCAGCCCCAGCATTTT.

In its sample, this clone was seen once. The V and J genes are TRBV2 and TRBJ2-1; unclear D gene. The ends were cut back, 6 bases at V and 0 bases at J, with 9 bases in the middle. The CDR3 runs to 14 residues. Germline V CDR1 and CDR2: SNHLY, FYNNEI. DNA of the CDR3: TGTGCCAGCAGGAGGAGTAGCTCCTACAATGAGCAGTTCTTC. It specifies CASRRSSSYNEQFF.

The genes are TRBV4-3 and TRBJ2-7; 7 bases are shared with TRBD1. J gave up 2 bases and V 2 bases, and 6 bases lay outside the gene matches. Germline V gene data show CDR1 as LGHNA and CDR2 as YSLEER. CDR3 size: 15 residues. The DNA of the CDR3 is TGCGCCAGCAGCCAATCCTGGCAGGGGGCCTACGAGCAGTACTTC. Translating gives CASSQSWQGAYEQYF.

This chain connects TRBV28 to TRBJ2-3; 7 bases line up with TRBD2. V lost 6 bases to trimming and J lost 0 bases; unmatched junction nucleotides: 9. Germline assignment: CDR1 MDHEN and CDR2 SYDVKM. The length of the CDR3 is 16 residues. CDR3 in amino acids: CASSDSGLGSTDTQYF. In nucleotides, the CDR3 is TGTGCCAGCAGCGACAGCGGACTAGGGAGCACAGATACGCAGTATTTT.

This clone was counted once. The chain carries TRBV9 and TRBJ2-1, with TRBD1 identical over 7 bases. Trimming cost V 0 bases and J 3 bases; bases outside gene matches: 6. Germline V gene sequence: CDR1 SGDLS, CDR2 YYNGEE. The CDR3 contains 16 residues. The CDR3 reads CASSVAGGLVYNEQFF. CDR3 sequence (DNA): TGTGCCAGCAGCGTAGCAGGGGGTCTTGTCTACAATGAGCAGTTCTTC.

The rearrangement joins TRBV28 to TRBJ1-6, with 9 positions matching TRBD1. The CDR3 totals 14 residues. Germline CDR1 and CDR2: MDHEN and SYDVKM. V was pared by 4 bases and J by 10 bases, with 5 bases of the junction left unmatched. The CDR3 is CASSYVTGGSPLHF. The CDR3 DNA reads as TGTGCCAGCAGTTATGTGACAGGGGGATCACCCCTCCACTTT.

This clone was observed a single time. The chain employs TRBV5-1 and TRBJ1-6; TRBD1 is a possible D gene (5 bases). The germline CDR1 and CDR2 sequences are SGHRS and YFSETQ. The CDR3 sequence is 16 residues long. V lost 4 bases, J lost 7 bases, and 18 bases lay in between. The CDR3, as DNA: TGCGCCAGCAGCCCCGGCGGCGGGGCGACCAATTCACCCCTCCACTTT. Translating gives CASSPGGGATNSPLHF.

The chain's CDR3 is CASSRLGPGQGTEAFF. CDR3 nucleotides: TGCGCCAGCAGCAGACTAGGACCGGGACAGGGGACGGAAGCTTTCTTT. This rearrangement joins TRBV5-1 to TRBJ1-1, with 10 bases lining up with TRBD1. Unmatched junction bases numbered 14, after V lost 4 bases and J lost 8 bases. The CDR3 loop spans 16 amino acids. CDR1 and CDR2 (germline): SGHRS, YFSETQ.

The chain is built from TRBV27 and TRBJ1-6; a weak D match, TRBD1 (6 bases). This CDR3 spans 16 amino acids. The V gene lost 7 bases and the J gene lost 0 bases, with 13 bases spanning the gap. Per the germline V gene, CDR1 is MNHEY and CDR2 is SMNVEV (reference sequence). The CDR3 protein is CASTTQGFSYNSPLHF. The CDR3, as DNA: TGTGCCAGCACCACTCAGGGGTTCTCCTATAATTCACCCCTCCACTTT.

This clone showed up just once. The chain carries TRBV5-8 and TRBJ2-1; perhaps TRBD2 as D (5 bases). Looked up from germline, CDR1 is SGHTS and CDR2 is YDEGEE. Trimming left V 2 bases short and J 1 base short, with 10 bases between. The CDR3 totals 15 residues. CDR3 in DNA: TGTGCCAGCAGCTTCGAGGGTTCATCCTACAATGAGCAGTTCTTC. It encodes CASSFEGSSYNEQFF.

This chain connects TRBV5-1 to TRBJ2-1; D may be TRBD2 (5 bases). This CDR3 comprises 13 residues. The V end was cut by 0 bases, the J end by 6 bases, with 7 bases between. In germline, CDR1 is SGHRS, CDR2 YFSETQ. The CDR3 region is CASSLVRGNEQFF. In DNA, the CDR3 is TGCGCCAGCAGCTTGGTCCGGGGCAATGAGCAGTTCTTC.

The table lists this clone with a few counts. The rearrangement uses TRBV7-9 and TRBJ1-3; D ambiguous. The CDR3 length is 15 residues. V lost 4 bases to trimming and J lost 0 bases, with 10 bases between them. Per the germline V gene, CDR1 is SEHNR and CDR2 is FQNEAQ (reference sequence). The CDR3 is CASSYSPGSGNTIYF. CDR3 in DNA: TGTGCCAGCAGCTACAGCCCCGGCTCTGGAAACACCATATATTTT. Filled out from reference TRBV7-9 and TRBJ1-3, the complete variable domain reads DTGVSQNPRHKITKRGQNVTFRCDPISEHNRLYWYRQTLGQGPEFLTYFQNEAQLEKSRLLSDRFSAERPKGSFSTLEIQRTEQGDSAMYLCASSYSPGSGNTIYFGEGSWLTVV.